The 4 T cell receptor beta chains below were found in one sample sequenced in a study of post-analysis software for immune sequencing data. Study-level findings and limits: TRBV5-6, TRBV5-1 and TRBV20-1 belonged to a set of five TRBV segments that were more frequent in patients than controls.

Sequencing libraries made from TCR beta cDNA carried unique molecular identifiers. TCRdb ran MiXCR on the PCR reads and lists one entry per CDR3 protein. The table shows 700,000 to 800,000 distinct CDR3 sequences, with 30% occurring only once. Antigen specificity for these receptors is unknown. Specimen: blood. All receptors come from a girl under 18 with multiple sclerosis.

This clonotype showed up just a few times. The rearrangement uses TRBV7-2 and TRBJ1-2; no clear D gene. Between the trimmed V and J ends, which lost 3 bases and 2 bases, there was a span of 7 bases. The germline gives CDR1 SGHTA, CDR2 FQGNSA. This CDR3 is built from 13 residues. The CDR3 DNA follows: TGTGCCAGCAGCTTTACCCGGAACTATGGCTACACCTTC. It encodes CASSFTRNYGYTF.

This chain uses TRBV7-2 with TRBJ1-1, with D tentatively TRBD1 (6 bases). The CDR3 consists of 13 residues. V was shortened by 6 bases and J by 4 bases, with 12 bases between the two germline ends. Germline V lookup: CDR1 SGHTA, CDR2 FQGNSA. In DNA, the CDR3 is TGTGCCAGCAGGAGGGGGGGATTCACTGAAGCTTTCTTT. Its translation: CASRRGGFTEAFF.

V gene TRBV11-2 combines with J gene TRBJ2-7; possibly TRBD2 for D (6 bases). The length of the CDR3 is 14 residues. Trimming stripped 4 bases from V and 0 bases from J, with 10 bases between. Per germline, CDR1 SGHAT and CDR2 FQNNGV. The CDR3 reads CASSWTTSSYEQYF. The CDR3, as DNA: TGTGCCAGCAGCTGGACTACAAGCTCCTACGAGCAGTACTTC.

V usage is TRBV20-1 and J usage is TRBJ2-1; 11 bases match TRBD2. Germline V gives CDR1 DFQATT, CDR2 SNEGSKA (reference sequence). The CDR3 has 16 amino acids. V shed 3 bases and J 7 bases; nucleotides not matched to a gene: 11. The CDR3 loop is CSARYSGRDASNEQFF. For the CDR3, the DNA is TGCAGTGCTAGGTATAGCGGGAGGGACGCTTCGAATGAGCAGTTCTTC.